Below, 11 T cell receptor beta chains from the same sample are listed, as sequenced in a study of blood T cell repertoires in COVID-19. Produced via immunoSEQ multiplex PCR; TCRdb's table is partial and in-frame only. The data show 300,000 to 500,000 clones, with 88% seen just once and 0.9% to 1% held by the top ten. Sample: PBMCs or T cells enriched from blood (not recorded which). The receptors stem from a woman in her twenties or thirties with acute COVID-19.

This chain links TRBV3-1 (or the pseudogene TRBV3-2) with TRBJ1-2; D unclear. This CDR3 spans 14 amino acids. Germline loops: CDR1 LGHDT, CDR2 YNNKEL (reference sequence). The V end was cut by 1 base, the J end by 1 base, with 7 bases between. CDR3 coding DNA: TGTGCCAGCAGCCAAGGTTCAGTTAACTATGGCTACACCTTC. It yields the protein CASSQGSVNYGYTF.

This chain links TRBV19 with TRBJ2-2, with a tentative D call TRBD1 (5 bases). Germline loops: CDR1 LNHDA, CDR2 SQIVND (reference sequence). The CDR3 spans 15 residues. V was pared by 7 bases and J by 4 bases, with 16 bases between. DNA for the CDR3: TGTGCCAGTAATCCGCAGGGTAGGGGCACCGGGGAGCTGTTTTTT. Translating it yields CASNPQGRGTGELFF.

V and J are TRBV6-1 and TRBJ1-6; D remains ambiguous. V lost 2 bases, J lost 0 bases, and 8 bases lay in between. CDR3 length equals 16 residues. Germline V gives CDR1 MNHNS, CDR2 SASEGT. CDR3: CASSEWAHSYNSPLHF. The CDR3 DNA reads TGTGCCAGCAGTGAATGGGCTCACTCCTATAATTCACCCCTCCACTTT.

The chain combines TRBV18 with TRBJ2-3; TRBD1 matches at 7 bases. J was trimmed by 4 bases and V by 2 bases; bases with no gene match: 6. Germline-derived CDR1 and CDR2 are KGHSH and LQKENI. CDR3 size: 15 residues. CDR3: CASSPETGKPDTQYF. CDR3 nucleotides: TGTGCCAGCTCACCAGAGACAGGGAAGCCAGATACGCAGTATTTT.

The genes are TRBV28 and TRBJ1-2, with D perhaps matching TRBD1 (6 bases). The CDR3 has 12 residues. The V gene lost 6 bases and the J gene lost 8 bases, with 13 bases spanning the gap. CDR1 MDHEN and CDR2 SYDVKM come from the germline V gene. In DNA form, the CDR3 reads TGTGCCAGCAGCGACAGGTCTAGGGGCTACACCTTC. It translates to CASSDRSRGYTF.

The sample holds one count of this clone. The chain carries TRBV5-1 and TRBJ2-1; D is perhaps TRBD1 (5 bases). This CDR3 contains 14 residues. The germline V gene encodes CDR1 SGHRS and CDR2 YFSETQ. The V end lost 4 bases, the J end lost 9 bases, and 17 bases lay between the germline ends. CDR3 nucleotides: TGCGCCAGCAGCCCGCAGGGAACCCAGGGTGAGCAGTTCTTC. It encodes CASSPQGTQGEQFF.

The chain combines TRBV3-1 (or the pseudogene TRBV3-2) with TRBJ1-4; the D is unclear. The V end lost 0 bases, the J end lost 3 bases, and 14 bases lay between the germline ends. This CDR3 contains 17 residues. The germline CDR1 and CDR2 sequences are LGHDT and YNNKEL (reference sequence). CDR3 bases: TGTGCCAGCAGCCAAGATCTAGGAGCGGCGGCTAATGAAAAACTGTTTTTT. Amino acid sequence: CASSQDLGAAANEKLFF.

This clone appeared once. The V gene is TRBV24-1, the J gene TRBJ1-5; 10 bases are a match to TRBD1. Germline V lookup: CDR1 KGHDR, CDR2 SFDVKD. CDR3 length: 19 amino acids. The junction had 9 bases not matched to a gene; V was cut back by 2 bases and J by 0 bases. CDR3 protein: CATSDSFSGTGDSNQPQHF. In DNA, the CDR3 is TGTGCCACCAGTGATTCATTCTCAGGGACAGGGGATAGCAATCAGCCCCAGCATTTT.

Worth noting for this clone: The sample has other DNA sequences that encode this CDR3 too. The chain carries TRBV12-3 or TRBV12-4 and TRBJ1-5, with unresolved D. Trimming pared 4 bases from V and 7 bases from J, leaving 8 bases between. The CDR3 runs to 12 residues. The CDR3 here is CASSWGVQPQHF. In DNA, the CDR3 is TGTGCCAGCAGTTGGGGAGTGCAGCCCCAGCATTTT.

This chain links TRBV7-9 with TRBJ2-2; TRBD1 aligns across 9 bases. The germline gives CDR1 SEHNR, CDR2 FQNEAQ (reference sequence). The CDR3 has 18 residues. With 2 bases clipped from V and 4 bases from J, the junction kept 11 bases outside the gene matches. The CDR3 is CASSLSRTGAFGTGELFF. The CDR3 nucleotides are TGTGCCAGCAGCTTATCTAGGACAGGGGCATTTGGCACCGGGGAGCTGTTTTTT.

The chain uses TRBV2 and TRBJ1-6; weak D call: TRBD1 (6 bases). With 6 bases removed from V and 0 bases from J, the gap between germline ends came to 9 bases. There are 15 residues in the CDR3. Germline V gene sequence: CDR1 SNHLY, CDR2 FYNNEI. The chain's CDR3 is CASRGQSSYNSPLHF. The CDR3 bases are TGTGCCAGCAGAGGACAGAGCTCCTATAATTCACCCCTCCACTTT.